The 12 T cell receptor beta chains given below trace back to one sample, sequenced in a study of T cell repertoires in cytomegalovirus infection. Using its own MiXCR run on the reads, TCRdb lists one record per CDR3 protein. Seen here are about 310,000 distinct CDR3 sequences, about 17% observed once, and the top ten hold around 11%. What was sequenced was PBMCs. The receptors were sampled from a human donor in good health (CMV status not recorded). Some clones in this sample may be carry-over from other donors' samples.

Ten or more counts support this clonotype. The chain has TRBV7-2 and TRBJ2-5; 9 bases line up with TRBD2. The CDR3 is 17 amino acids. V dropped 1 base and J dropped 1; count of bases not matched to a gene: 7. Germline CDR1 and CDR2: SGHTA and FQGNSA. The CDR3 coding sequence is TGTGCCAGCAGCTTAGTTAGGCTAGCGGGGCTCCAAGAGACCCAGTACTTC. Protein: CASSLVRLAGLQETQYF.

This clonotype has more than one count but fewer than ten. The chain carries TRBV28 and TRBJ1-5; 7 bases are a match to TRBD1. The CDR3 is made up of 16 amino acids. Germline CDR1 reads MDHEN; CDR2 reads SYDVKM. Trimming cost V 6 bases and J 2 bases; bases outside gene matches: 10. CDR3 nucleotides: TGTGCCAGCAGGTTGACAGGGATGAAGGGCAATCAGCCCCAGCATTTT. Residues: CASRLTGMKGNQPQHF.

The CDR3 here is CASSTTGGIGYF. In DNA form, the CDR3 reads TGTGCCAGCTCCACGACAGGGGGAATTGGGTACTTC. The chain joins TRBV27 to TRBJ2-5; 9 bases agree with TRBD1. Trimming removed 8 bases from V and 13 bases from J; junction bases left unmatched: 11. The CDR3 runs to 12 residues. Germline lookup yields CDR1 MNHEY and CDR2 SMNVEV (reference sequence).

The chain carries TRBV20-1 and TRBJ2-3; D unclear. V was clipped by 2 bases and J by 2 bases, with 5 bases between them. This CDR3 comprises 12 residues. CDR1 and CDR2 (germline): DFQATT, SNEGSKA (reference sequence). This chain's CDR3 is CSARLTTDTQYF. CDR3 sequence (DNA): TGCAGTGCTAGACTGACCACAGATACGCAGTATTTT.

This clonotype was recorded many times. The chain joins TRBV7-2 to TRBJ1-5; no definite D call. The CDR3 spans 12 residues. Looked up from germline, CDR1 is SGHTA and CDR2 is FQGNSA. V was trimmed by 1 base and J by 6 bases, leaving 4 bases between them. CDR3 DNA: TGTGCCAGCAGCTTAGACTTTCAGCCCCAGCATTTT. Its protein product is CASSLDFQPQHF.

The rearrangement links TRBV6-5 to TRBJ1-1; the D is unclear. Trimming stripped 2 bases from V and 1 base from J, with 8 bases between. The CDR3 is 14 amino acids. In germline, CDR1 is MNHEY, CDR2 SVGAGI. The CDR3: CASSYTVGNTEAFF. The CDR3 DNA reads TGTGCCAGCAGTTACACAGTTGGGAACACTGAAGCTTTCTTT.

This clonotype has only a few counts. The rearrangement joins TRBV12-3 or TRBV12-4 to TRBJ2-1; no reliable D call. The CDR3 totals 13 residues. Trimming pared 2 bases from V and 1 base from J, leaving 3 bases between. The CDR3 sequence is CASSLKSYNEQFF. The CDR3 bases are TGTGCCAGCAGTTTAAAGTCCTACAATGAGCAGTTCTTC.

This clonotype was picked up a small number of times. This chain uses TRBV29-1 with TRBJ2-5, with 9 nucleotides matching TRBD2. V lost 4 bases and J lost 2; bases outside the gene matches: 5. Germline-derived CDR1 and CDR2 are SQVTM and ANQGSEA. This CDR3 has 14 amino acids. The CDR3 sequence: CSVVTSGEQETQYF. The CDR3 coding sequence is TGCAGCGTTGTGACTAGCGGCGAGCAAGAGACCCAGTACTTC. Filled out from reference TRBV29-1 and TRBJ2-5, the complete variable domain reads SAVISQKPSRDICQRGTSLTIQCQVDSQVTMMFWYRQQPGQSLTLIATANQGSEATYESGFVIDKFPISRPNLTFSTLTVSNMSPEDSSIYLCSVVTSGEQETQYFGPGTRLLVL.

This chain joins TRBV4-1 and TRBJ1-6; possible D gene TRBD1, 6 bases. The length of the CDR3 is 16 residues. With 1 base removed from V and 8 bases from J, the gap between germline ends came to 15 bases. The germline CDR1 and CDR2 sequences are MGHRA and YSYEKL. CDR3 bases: TGCGCCAGCAGCCAAGCCCCGGGACAACTGTATTCACCCCTCCACTTT. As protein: CASSQAPGQLYSPLHF.

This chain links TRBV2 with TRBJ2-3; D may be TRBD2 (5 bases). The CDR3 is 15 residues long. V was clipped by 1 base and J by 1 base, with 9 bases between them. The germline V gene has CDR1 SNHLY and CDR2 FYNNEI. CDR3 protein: CASSEVRGGTDTQYF. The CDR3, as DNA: TGTGCCAGCAGTGAAGTACGGGGTGGCACAGATACGCAGTATTTT.

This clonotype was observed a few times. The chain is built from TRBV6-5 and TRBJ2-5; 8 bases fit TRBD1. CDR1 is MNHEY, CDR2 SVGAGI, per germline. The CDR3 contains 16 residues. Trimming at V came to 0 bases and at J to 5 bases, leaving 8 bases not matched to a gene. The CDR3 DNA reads TGTGCCAGCAGTTACTCACCGACAGGGGTAGGGGAGACCCAGTACTTC. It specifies CASSYSPTGVGETQYF.

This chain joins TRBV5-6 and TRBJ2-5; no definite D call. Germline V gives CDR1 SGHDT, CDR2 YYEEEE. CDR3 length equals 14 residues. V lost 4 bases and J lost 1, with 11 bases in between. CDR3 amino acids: CASSLAWVQETQYF. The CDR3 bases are TGTGCCAGCAGCCTCGCATGGGTCCAAGAGACCCAGTACTTC.